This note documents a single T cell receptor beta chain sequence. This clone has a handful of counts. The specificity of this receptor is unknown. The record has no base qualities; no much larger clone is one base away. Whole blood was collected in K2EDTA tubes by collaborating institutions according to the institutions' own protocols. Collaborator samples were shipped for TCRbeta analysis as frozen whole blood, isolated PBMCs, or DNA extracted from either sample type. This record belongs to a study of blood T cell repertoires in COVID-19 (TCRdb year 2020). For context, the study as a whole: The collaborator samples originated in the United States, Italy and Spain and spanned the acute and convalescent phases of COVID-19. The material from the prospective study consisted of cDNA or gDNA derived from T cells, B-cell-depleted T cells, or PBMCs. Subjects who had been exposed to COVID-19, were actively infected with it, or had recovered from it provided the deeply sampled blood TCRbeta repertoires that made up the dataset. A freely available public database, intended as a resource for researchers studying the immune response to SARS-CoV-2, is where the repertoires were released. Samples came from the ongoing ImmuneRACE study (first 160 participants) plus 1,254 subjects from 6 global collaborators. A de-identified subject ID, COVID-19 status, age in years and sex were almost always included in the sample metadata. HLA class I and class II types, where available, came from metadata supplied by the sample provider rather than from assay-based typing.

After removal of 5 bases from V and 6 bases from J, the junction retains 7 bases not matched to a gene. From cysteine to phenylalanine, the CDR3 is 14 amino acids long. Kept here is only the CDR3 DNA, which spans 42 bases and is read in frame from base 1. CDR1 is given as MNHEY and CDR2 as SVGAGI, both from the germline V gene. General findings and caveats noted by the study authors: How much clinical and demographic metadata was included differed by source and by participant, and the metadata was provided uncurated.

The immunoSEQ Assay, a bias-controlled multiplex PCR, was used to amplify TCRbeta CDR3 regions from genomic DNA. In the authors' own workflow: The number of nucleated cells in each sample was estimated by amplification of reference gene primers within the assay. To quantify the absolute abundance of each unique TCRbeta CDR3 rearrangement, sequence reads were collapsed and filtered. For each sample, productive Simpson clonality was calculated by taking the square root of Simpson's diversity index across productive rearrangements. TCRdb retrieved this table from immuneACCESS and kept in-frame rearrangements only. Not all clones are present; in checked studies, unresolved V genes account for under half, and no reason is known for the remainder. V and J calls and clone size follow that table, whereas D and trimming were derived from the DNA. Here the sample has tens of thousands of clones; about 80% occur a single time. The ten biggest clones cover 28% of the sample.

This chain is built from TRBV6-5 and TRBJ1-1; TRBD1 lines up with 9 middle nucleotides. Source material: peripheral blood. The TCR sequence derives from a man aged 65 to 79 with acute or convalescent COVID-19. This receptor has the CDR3 CASSPNRGPSEAFF. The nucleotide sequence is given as TGTGCCAGCAGTCCTAACAGGGGGCCCTCTGAAGCTTTCTTT.